These T cell receptor beta chains were read from a single sample in a study of CD8+ T cells in alopecia areata. Some clones are missing from TCRdb's copy, which holds only in-frame ones; the method was immunoSEQ multiplex PCR. This table holds around 190,000 clones, under 80% found once. The input for sequencing was CD4+ T cells sorted from blood, taken at week 49, from a patient treated with tofacitinib. Receptors were obtained from a human donor with alopecia areata. The CDR3 runs from the conserved cysteine through the conserved F or W. The order of the fields is clone size, J gene, D gene, V gene, CDR3 DNA, CDR3 protein. The D gene is left open where the match is weak. Clone sizes are given selectively: once, few, many, or a class where the clone is expanded.

clone_size: -
j_call: TRBJ2-7
d_call: -
v_call: TRBV4-3
cdr3_nt: TGCGCCAGCAGCCAGGCGGTCGGAAATTACGAGCAGTACTTC
cdr3_aa: CASSQAVGNYEQYF

clone_size: few
j_call: TRBJ2-1
d_call: -
v_call: TRBV6-5
cdr3_nt: TGTGCCAGCAGTTATGACCCGAGCTCCTACAATGAGCAGTTCTTC
cdr3_aa: CASSYDPSSYNEQFF

clone_size: -
j_call: TRBJ1-4
d_call: -
v_call: TRBV7-8
cdr3_nt: TGTGCCAGCAGCTTAGGGAGGGTTCGGGCAACTAATGAAAAACTGTTTTTT
cdr3_aa: CASSLGRVRATNEKLFF

clone_size: -
j_call: TRBJ2-7
d_call: -
v_call: TRBV29-1
cdr3_nt: TGCAGCGTTGACCTGGGGAAGCCGTTCGAGCAGTACTTC
cdr3_aa: CSVDLGKPFEQYF

clone_size: -
j_call: TRBJ2-5
d_call: -
v_call: TRBV15
cdr3_nt: TGTGCCACCAGCAGTAATCCGGGGGGCGGTGAGACCCAGTACTTC
cdr3_aa: CATSSNPGGGETQYF

clone_size: few
j_call: TRBJ1-6
d_call: TRBD1
v_call: TRBV6-5
cdr3_nt: TGTGCCAGCAGAGGACAGGGGGCAGATTCACCCCTCCACTTT
cdr3_aa: CASRGQGADSPLHF

clone_size: -
j_call: TRBJ1-5
d_call: -
v_call: TRBV29-1
cdr3_nt: TGCAGCTACAGGGATCAGCCCCAGCATTTT
cdr3_aa: CSYRDQPQHF

clone_size: few
j_call: TRBJ2-7
d_call: -
v_call: TRBV7-2
cdr3_nt: TGTGCCAGCAGCCCGATGGGGGGCCCCGAGCAGTACTTC
cdr3_aa: CASSPMGGPEQYF

clone_size: -
j_call: TRBJ1-4
d_call: -
v_call: TRBV7-2
cdr3_nt: TGTGCCAGCAGCTTAGTGGGGGCAGCACCTAATGAAAAACTGTTTTTT
cdr3_aa: CASSLVGAAPNEKLFF

clone_size: -
j_call: TRBJ2-1
d_call: TRBD2
v_call: TRBV25-1
cdr3_nt: TGTGCCAGCAGAAGCGGGGGGGCCAATGAGCAGTTCTTC
cdr3_aa: CASRSGGANEQFF

clone_size: -
j_call: TRBJ1-5
d_call: -
v_call: TRBV9
cdr3_nt: TGTGCCAGCAGCGTCGGTAACAGGCTCAATCAGCCCCAGCATTTT
cdr3_aa: CASSVGNRLNQPQHF

clone_size: -
j_call: TRBJ1-2
d_call: -
v_call: TRBV7-2
cdr3_nt: TGTGCCAGCAGCCCGACAGGCTTCTATGGCTACACCTTC
cdr3_aa: CASSPTGFYGYTF

clone_size: once
j_call: TRBJ1-1
d_call: -
v_call: TRBV29-1
cdr3_nt: TGCAGCGTAGCGGGCCCCAAGAACACTGAAGCTTTCTTT
cdr3_aa: CSVAGPKNTEAFF

clone_size: once
j_call: TRBJ1-5
d_call: TRBD1
v_call: TRBV2
cdr3_nt: TGTGCCAGCAGTGATTGGACAGGGGCAGGACCCCAGCATTTT
cdr3_aa: CASSDWTGAGPQHF

clone_size: few
j_call: TRBJ2-4
d_call: -
v_call: TRBV5-1
cdr3_nt: TGCGCCAGCAGCTTGGAAGGAAACATTCAGTACTTC
cdr3_aa: CASSLEGNIQYF

clone_size: few
j_call: TRBJ1-1
d_call: -
v_call: TRBV6-5
cdr3_nt: TGTGCCAGCAGAAGCCCTTCTGAACTGCTTAGGGCTTTCTTT
cdr3_aa: CASRSPSELLRAFF